This T cell receptor (beta chain) originates from a study of shared clonotypes between healthy human individuals. Naive CD45RA+ and memory CD45RA-negative subsets were split from CD4+ cells. Trimming removed 8 bases from V and 10 bases from J, with 13 bases in between. CDR1 and CDR2 (germline): MNHNS, SASEGT. The CDR3 totals 11 residues. Sequencing was performed with immunoSEQ multiplex PCR; in TCRdb, only in-frame clones are kept and a portion is missing. The data hold about 1 million clones, with under 80% observed a single time. The source is a man younger than 30 in good health. The rearrangement links TRBV6-1 to TRBJ2-3; tentatively, D is TRBD1 (5 bases). The sequenced sample was memory CD4+ T cells sorted from blood. Subset noted: CD45RA-negative fraction. In nucleotides, the CDR3 is TGTGCCAGCCAGGGTGGCGACGCGCAGTATTTT. Translated, it gives CASQGGDAQYF.